This TCR beta chain was observed in a study of early T cells in non-severe SARS-CoV-2 infection listed by TCRdb under 2021. As for the study more broadly: Because TCR sequencing was done on bulk RNA from unsorted whole blood, the alpha and beta chains could not be paired. Overall study results and their limits: VDJdb matching was skewed toward anti-spike CD8 responses and likely underestimated virus-specific expansions by missing private and CD4 specificities.

This clonotype was recorded at least ten times. Its binding antigen is unknown. Base qualities are not at hand, and no much larger clone is one base apart. The library was generated by 5' RACE. Instrument used: NextSeq 500. The TCR library protocol attached unique molecular identifiers to individual cDNA molecules to correct for sequencing error and PCR bias. Sequencing covered both TCR alpha and beta chains, and within each sample the abundances of alpha and beta sequences were tightly co-correlated. Per the authors' processing: Decombinator V4 was used to annotate TCR sequences for V gene, J gene and CDR3. TCRs were defined as expanded if a significant change between any two time points was detected under a Poisson model with p below 0.0001. TCR abundances were normalised to the total number of TCRs sequenced per sample and expressed as counts per million. MAIT TCRs were defined by TRAV1-2 paired with TRAJ12, TRAJ20 or TRAJ33, and iNKT TCRs by TRAV10 paired with TRAJ18. A search of VDJdb, accessed on 1 November 2021, was run for TCRs annotated to CMV, EBV and SARS-CoV-2, with TCRs annotated for multiple antigens excluded. Starting from the raw public reads, TCRdb applied fastp trimming at Q25, assembled clones with MiXCR and retained in-frame beta chains. Rows matching on CDR3 protein sequence are summarized as one entry with the most common DNA and genes. Here the V and J calls rest on TCRdb's processing, not on the authors' analysis. A total of roughly 110,000 distinct CDR3 sequences appear in this sample, roughly 11% of them only once. The ten most abundant clones make up 6.5% to 8% of the sample.

A case-control design nested within a healthcare worker cohort in London, UK, was used, with weekly nasopharyngeal swab PCR tests and blood sampling performed. Healthcare workers were enrolled in the week of the UK lockdown, from 23 to 31 March 2020, and were followed every week for up to roughly 15 weeks. Measured from the cysteine to the phenylalanine, the CDR3 is 14 residues long. Only the CDR3 portion is preserved as DNA: 42 bases, with reading frame beginning at the first base. Cut back by 3 bases and 0 bases, the V and J ends lie 11 bases apart. Reading the germline V gene (reference sequence) gives CDR1 DFQATT and CDR2 SNEGSKA.

Sequenced input: whole blood. The source is an adult who was a healthcare worker with PCR-confirmed SARS-CoV-2 infection or an uninfected control (not recorded which). The sequence joins TRBV20-1 to TRBJ2-5; the D gene cannot be named for sure. The CDR3 reads as follows: CSASNAGYQETQYF. The DNA reads TGCAGTGCTAGTAACGCTGGGTACCAAGAGACCCAGTACTTC.